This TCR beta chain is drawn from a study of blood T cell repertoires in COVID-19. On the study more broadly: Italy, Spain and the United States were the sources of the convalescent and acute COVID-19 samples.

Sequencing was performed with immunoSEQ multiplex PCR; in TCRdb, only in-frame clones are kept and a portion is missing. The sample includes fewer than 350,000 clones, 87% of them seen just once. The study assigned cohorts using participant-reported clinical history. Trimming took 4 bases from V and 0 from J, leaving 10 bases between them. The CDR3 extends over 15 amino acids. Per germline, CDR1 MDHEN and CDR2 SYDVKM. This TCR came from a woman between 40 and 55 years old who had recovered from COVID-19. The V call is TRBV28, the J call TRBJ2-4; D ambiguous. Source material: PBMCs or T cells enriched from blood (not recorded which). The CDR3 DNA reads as TGTGCCAGCAGTTCTGTCCTACCAGCCAAAAACATTCAGTACTTC. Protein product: CASSSVLPAKNIQYF.